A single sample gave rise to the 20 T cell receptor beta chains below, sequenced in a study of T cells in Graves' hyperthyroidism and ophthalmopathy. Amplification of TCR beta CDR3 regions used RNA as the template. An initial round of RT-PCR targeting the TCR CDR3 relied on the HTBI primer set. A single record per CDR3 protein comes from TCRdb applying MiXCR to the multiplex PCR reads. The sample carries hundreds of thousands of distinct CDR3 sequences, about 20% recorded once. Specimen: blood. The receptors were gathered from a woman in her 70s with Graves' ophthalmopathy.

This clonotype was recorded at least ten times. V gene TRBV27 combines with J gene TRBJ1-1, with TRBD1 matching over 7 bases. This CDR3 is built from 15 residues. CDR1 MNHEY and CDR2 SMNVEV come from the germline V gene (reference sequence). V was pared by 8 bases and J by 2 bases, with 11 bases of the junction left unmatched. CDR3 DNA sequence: TGTGCCAGCGGAGAGGGAGGGGACAGAAACACTGAAGCTTTCTTT. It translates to CASGEGGDRNTEAFF.

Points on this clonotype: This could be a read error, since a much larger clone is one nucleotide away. The CDR3 DNA follows: TGTGCCAGCAGACGGGACATCTCTGGAAACACCATATATTTT. Amino acids: CASRRDISGNTIYF. This chain connects TRBV12-3 or TRBV12-4 to TRBJ1-3, with D possibly matching TRBD1 (6 bases). The CDR3 totals 14 residues. With 6 bases removed from V and 0 bases from J, the gap between germline ends came to 9 bases.

The CDR3 spells CASSSQAIGVPYEQYF. The CDR3 coding sequence is TGTGCCAGCAGTTCGCAGGCTATCGGCGTCCCTTACGAGCAGTACTTC. The V gene is TRBV12-3 or TRBV12-4, the J gene TRBJ2-7; D call uncertain. This CDR3 is built from 16 residues. V shed 4 bases and J shed 4 bases, with 20 bases lying between them.

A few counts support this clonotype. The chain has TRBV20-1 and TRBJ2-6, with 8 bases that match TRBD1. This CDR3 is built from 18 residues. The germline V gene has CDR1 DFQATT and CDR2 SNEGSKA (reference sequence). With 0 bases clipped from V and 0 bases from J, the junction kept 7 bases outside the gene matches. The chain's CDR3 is CSARDLAQGVSGANVLTF. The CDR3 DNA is TGCAGTGCTAGAGATCTGGCACAGGGGGTCTCTGGGGCCAACGTCCTGACTTTC.

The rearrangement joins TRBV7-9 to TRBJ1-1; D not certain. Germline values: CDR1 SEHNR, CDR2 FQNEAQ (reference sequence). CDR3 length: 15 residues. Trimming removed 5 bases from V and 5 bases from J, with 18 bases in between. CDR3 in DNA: TGTGCCAGCAGCCCCCGAGGCTTTGGCCGGACTGAAGCTTTCTTT. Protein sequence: CASSPRGFGRTEAFF.

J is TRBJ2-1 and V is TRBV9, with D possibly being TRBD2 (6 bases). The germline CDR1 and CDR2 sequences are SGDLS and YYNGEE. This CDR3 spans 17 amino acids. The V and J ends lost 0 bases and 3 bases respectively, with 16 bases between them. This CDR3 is CASSVGLAEGHYNEQFF. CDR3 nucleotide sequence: TGTGCCAGCAGCGTAGGGTTAGCGGAGGGCCACTACAATGAGCAGTTCTTC.

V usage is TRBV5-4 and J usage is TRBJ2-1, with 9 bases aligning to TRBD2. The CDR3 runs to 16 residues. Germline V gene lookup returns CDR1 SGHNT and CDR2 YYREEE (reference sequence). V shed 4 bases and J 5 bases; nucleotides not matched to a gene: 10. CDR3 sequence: CASSPLLAGGDNEQFF. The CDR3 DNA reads TGTGCCAGCAGCCCCTTATTGGCGGGAGGGGACAATGAGCAGTTCTTC. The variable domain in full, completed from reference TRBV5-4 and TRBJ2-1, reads ETGVTQSPTHLIKTRGQQVTLRCSSQSGHNTVSWYQQALGQGPQFIFQYYREEENGRGNFPPRFSGLQFPNYSSELNVNALELDDSALYLCASSPLLAGGDNEQFFGPGTRLTVL.

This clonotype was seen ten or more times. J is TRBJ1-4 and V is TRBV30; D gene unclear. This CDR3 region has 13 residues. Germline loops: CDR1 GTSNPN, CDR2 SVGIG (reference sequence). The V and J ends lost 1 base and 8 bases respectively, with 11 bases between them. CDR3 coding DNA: TGTGCCTGGAGTGACGGAGTAGTCGAAAAACTGTTTTTT. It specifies CAWSDGVVEKLFF.

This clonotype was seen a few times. The CDR3 nucleotides are TGTGCCAGCAGCTTCTCCAGCGGGAGGCCCGGGGAGCTGTTTTTT. Its protein product is CASSFSSGRPGELFF. V is TRBV7-9 and J is TRBJ2-2; 9 bases fit TRBD2. The CDR3 sequence is 15 residues long. Germline CDR1 reads SEHNR; CDR2 reads FQNEAQ (reference sequence). Unmatched junction bases numbered 5, after V lost 3 bases and J lost 6 bases.

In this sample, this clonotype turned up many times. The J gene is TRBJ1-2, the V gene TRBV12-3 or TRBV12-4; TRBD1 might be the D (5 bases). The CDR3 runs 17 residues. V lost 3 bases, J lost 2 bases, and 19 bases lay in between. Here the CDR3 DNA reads TGTGCCAGCAGTTTGGGGCCCCGGGGCGCAGGGAACTATGGCTACACCTTC. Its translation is CASSLGPRGAGNYGYTF.

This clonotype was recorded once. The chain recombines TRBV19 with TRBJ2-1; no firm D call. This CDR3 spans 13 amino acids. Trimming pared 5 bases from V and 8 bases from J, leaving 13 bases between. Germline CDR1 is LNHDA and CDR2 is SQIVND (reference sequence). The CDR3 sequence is CASSGIGRDEQFF. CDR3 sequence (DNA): TGTGCCAGTAGTGGGATCGGACGCGATGAGCAGTTCTTC.

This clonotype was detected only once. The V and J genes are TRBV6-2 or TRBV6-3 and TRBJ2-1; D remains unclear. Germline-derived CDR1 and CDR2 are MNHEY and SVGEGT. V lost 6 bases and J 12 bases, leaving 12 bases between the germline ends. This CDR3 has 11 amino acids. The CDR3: CASRSPKGQFF. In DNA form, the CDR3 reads TGTGCCAGCAGAAGCCCCAAAGGGCAGTTCTTC.

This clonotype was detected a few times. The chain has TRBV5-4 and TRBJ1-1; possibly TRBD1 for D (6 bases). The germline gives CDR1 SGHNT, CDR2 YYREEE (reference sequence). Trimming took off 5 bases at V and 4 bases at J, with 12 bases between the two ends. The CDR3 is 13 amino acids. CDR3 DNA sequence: TGTGCCAGCAGTCGCCAGGACAGCACTGAAGCTTTCTTT. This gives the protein CASSRQDSTEAFF. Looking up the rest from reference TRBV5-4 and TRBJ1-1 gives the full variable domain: ETGVTQSPTHLIKTRGQQVTLRCSSQSGHNTVSWYQQALGQGPQFIFQYYREEENGRGNFPPRFSGLQFPNYSSELNVNALELDDSALYLCASSRQDSTEAFFGQGTRLTVV.

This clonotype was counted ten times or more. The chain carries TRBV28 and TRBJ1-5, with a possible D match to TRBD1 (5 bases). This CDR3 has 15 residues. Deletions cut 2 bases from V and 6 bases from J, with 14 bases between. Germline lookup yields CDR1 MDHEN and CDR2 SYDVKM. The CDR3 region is CASSLVRRAFQPQHF. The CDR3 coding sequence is TGTGCCAGCAGTTTAGTTCGCAGGGCGTTTCAGCCCCAGCATTTT.

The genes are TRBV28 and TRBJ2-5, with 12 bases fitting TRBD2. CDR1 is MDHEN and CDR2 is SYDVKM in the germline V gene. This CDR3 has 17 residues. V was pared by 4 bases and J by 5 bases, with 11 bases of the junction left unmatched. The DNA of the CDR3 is TGTGCCAGCAGTTCCTTCTCTAGCGGGAGGGTAGCGGAGACCCAGTACTTC. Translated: CASSSFSSGRVAETQYF.

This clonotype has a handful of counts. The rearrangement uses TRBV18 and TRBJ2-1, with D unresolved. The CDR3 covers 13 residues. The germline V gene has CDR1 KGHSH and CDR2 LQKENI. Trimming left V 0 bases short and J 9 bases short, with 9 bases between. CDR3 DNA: TGTGCCAGCTCACCACCTCTCCGCTCTGAGCAGTTCTTC. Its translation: CASSPPLRSEQFF.

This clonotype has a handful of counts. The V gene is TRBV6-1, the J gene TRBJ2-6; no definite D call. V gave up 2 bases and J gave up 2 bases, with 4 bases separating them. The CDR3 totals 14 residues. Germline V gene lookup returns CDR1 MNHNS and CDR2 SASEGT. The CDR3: CASSERTGANVLTF. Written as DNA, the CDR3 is TGTGCCAGCAGTGAACGAACTGGGGCCAACGTCCTGACTTTC.

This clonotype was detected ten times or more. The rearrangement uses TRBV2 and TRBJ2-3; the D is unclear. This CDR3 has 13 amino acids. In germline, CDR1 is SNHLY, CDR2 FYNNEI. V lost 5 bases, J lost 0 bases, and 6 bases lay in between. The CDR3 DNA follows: TGTGCCAGCAGTACAGAGAGCACAGATACGCAGTATTTT. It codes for CASSTESTDTQYF.

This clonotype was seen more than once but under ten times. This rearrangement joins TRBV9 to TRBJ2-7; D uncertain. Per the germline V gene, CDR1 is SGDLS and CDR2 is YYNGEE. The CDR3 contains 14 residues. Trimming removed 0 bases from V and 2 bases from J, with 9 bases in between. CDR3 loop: CASSVVPDTYEQYF. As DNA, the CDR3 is TGTGCCAGCAGCGTAGTTCCAGACACCTACGAGCAGTACTTC.

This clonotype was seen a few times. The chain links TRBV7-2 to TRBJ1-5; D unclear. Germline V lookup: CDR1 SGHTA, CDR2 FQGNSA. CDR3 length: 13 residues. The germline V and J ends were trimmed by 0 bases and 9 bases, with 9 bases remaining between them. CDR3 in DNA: TGTGCCAGCAGCTTAGCGAGCGATCGGCCCCAGCATTTT. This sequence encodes CASSLASDRPQHF.